Shown below are 29 T cell receptor beta chains from a single sample sequenced in a study of cytomegalovirus exposure and HLA in healthy donors. The PCR employed 60 Vbeta primers together with 13 Jbeta primers. Clones were read by immunoSEQ multiplex PCR, and TCRdb kept only the in-frame ones, dropping some. The sample includes under 200,000 clones, around 75% seen only once; the top ten take about 1.7%. Input material: PBMCs. The receptors stem from a woman aged 25 to 39 in good health and CMV-seronegative.

The chain couples TRBV6-7 to TRBJ1-2; 9 nucleotides align to TRBD1. TRBV6-7 is sorted into the ORF group, with uncertain function. CDR3 size: 17 residues. The ends lost 0 bases at V and 3 bases at J; junction bases unmatched: 8. The CDR3 nucleotides read TGTGCCAGCAGTTACTCGATCCGGCGGACAGGGGACTATGGCTACACCTTC. Translation: CASSYSIRRTGDYGYTF.

V usage is TRBV28 and J usage is TRBJ2-7, with D perhaps matching TRBD2 (7 bases). Germline CDR1 is MDHEN and CDR2 is SYDVKM. V was pared by 6 bases and J by 3 bases, with 15 bases between. The CDR3 covers 14 residues. DNA of the CDR3: TGTGCCAGCAGACGGACTAGGGGGATCTACGAGCAGTACTTC. Amino acid sequence: CASRRTRGIYEQYF.

This clone was counted only a few times. The rearrangement uses TRBV9 and TRBJ2-3; D possibly corresponds to TRBD2 (5 bases). Germline V gene sequence: CDR1 SGDLS, CDR2 YYNGEE. The CDR3 extends over 14 amino acids. V was pared by 0 bases and J by 1 base, with 6 bases between. This CDR3 is CASSVVSGTDTQYF. CDR3 bases: TGTGCCAGCAGCGTAGTTAGCGGCACAGATACGCAGTATTTT.

The rearrangement joins TRBV7-6 to TRBJ1-2; D is possibly TRBD1 (5 bases). From germline, CDR1 is SGHVS and CDR2 FNYEAQ. The V gene lost 5 bases and the J gene lost 6 bases, with 16 bases spanning the gap. The CDR3 extends over 14 amino acids. CDR3 nucleotide sequence: TGTGCCAGCAGCCCCAACCGGGGGATGGATGGCTACACCTTC. This gives the protein CASSPNRGMDGYTF.

This rearrangement joins TRBV7-3 to TRBJ2-1; 11 bases line up with TRBD1. The CDR3 covers 15 residues. Trimming cost V 4 bases and J 9 bases; bases outside gene matches: 8. CDR1 SGHTA and CDR2 FQGTGA come from the germline V gene. This chain's CDR3 is CASSSGQGAGIEQFF. The DNA of the CDR3 is TGTGCCAGCAGCTCCGGACAGGGGGCAGGGATTGAGCAGTTCTTC.

This chain links TRBV5-4 with TRBJ2-5, with D tentatively TRBD2 (7 bases). CDR1 SGHNT and CDR2 YYREEE come from the germline V gene (reference sequence). The CDR3 runs to 14 residues. The V end lost 3 bases, the J end lost 3 bases, and 12 bases lay between the germline ends. The CDR3 DNA reads as TGTGCCAGCAGCTGGGGCGGGGGCGAAGAGACCCAGTACTTC. The encoded protein is CASSWGGGEETQYF.

The chain is built from TRBV18 and TRBJ1-1, with 8 nucleotides matching TRBD1. In germline, CDR1 is KGHSH, CDR2 LQKENI. The V gene end was trimmed by 5 bases and the J gene end by 1 base; junction bases not matched to a gene: 6. The CDR3 loop spans 15 amino acids. CDR3 sequence: CASSEGQGTNTEAFF. CDR3 bases: TGTGCCAGCTCAGAAGGACAGGGAACGAACACTGAAGCTTTCTTT. Looking up the rest from reference TRBV18 and TRBJ1-1 gives the full variable domain: NAGVMQNPRHLVRRRGQEARLRCSPMKGHSHVYWYRQLPEEGLKFMVYLQKENIIDESGMPKERFSAEFPKEGPSILRIQQVVRGDSAAYFCASSEGQGTNTEAFFGQGTRLTVV.

The V call is TRBV4-2, the J call TRBJ2-1; 11 bases line up with TRBD2. This CDR3 comprises 17 residues. The germline V gene has CDR1 LGHNA and CDR2 YNFKEQ. The V segment lost 0 bases and the J segment 5 bases; nucleotides outside the gene matches: 6. Written as DNA, the CDR3 is TGTGCCAGCAGCCAAGAGAGACTAGCGGGACTCGACAATGAGCAGTTCTTC. Protein: CASSQERLAGLDNEQFF.

The chain carries TRBV10-3 and TRBJ2-3; 12 positions agree with TRBD1. This CDR3 is 17 amino acids long. Germline loops: CDR1 ENHRY, CDR2 SYGVKD. The J segment lost 5 bases and the V segment lost 7 bases, leaving 13 bases of the junction unmatched. Here the CDR3 reads CAITPEGGQGAEDTQYF. The CDR3 DNA reads TGTGCCATCACCCCCGAAGGGGGACAGGGGGCTGAAGATACGCAGTATTTT.

V usage is TRBV9 and J usage is TRBJ2-7; 9 positions match TRBD1. J gave up 4 bases and V 3 bases, and 8 bases lay outside the gene matches. Germline V gene sequence: CDR1 SGDLS, CDR2 YYNGEE. There are 15 residues in the CDR3. CDR3 sequence reads: CASSAGQGWIYEQYF. DNA of the CDR3: TGTGCCAGCAGCGCGGGACAGGGATGGATATACGAGCAGTACTTC.

In DNA, the CDR3 is TGTGCCAGCAGTTTCGAGAGTGCAACTAATGAAAAACTGTTTTTT. It is translated as CASSFESATNEKLFF. The chain recombines TRBV28 with TRBJ1-4; D ambiguous. The CDR3 sequence is 15 residues long. V dropped 3 bases and J dropped 0 bases, with 8 bases sitting between them. Germline CDR1 MDHEN, CDR2 SYDVKM.

This clone appeared once. The chain links TRBV10-1 to TRBJ2-5; possible D gene TRBD2, 5 bases. The tail of the sequence fits TRBJ2-7 better, so the J call may be wrong. Germline assignment: CDR1 WNHNN and CDR2 SYGVQD (reference sequence). The CDR3 is 16 amino acids. The CDR3: CASSEPPGSGVYEQYF. CDR3 bases: TGCGCCAGCAGTGAGCCCCCCGGAAGCGGTGTGTACGAGCAGTACTTC.

This chain connects TRBV7-2 to TRBJ1-2; D ambiguous. Germline V gene lookup returns CDR1 SGHTA and CDR2 FQGNSA. This CDR3 has 14 residues. Trimming cost V 5 bases and J 0 bases, with 10 bases left between them. The chain's CDR3 is CASSQALANYGYTF. The CDR3 bases are TGTGCCAGCAGCCAGGCCCTTGCTAACTATGGCTACACCTTC. The variable domain in full, with the rest retrieved from reference TRBV7-2 and TRBJ1-2, is GAGVSQSPSNKVTEKGKDVELRCDPISGHTALYWYRQSLGQGLEFLIYFQGNSAPDKSGLPSDRFSAERTGGSVSTLTIQRTQQEDSAVYLCASSQALANYGYTFGSGTRLTVV.

This clone appeared a few times. The V gene is TRBV4-3, the J gene TRBJ2-5; the match to TRBD1 covers 7 bases. Trimming cost V 3 bases and J 3 bases; bases outside gene matches: 4. Germline values: CDR1 LGHNA, CDR2 YSLEER. This CDR3 is 14 amino acids long. The CDR3 DNA reads TGCGCCAGCAGCCAGGCACAGGGGAAAGAGACCCAGTACTTC. This encodes CASSQAQGKETQYF.

The chain joins TRBV5-8 to TRBJ1-5; 7 bases agree with TRBD1. Germline trimming cut 3 bases from V and 8 bases from J; bases unmatched to any gene: 8. This CDR3 has 14 residues. Germline assignment: CDR1 SGHTS and CDR2 YDEGEE. CDR3 DNA sequence: TGTGCCAGCAGCTCCTGGGACAGCGTAAAGCCCCAGCATTTT. Its protein is CASSSWDSVKPQHF.

The chain employs TRBV5-1 and TRBJ2-5; 7 bases are a match to TRBD2. Germline V gene data show CDR1 as SGHRS and CDR2 as YFSETQ. This CDR3 comprises 17 residues. V lost 4 bases, J lost 2 bases, and 14 bases stayed unmatched. CDR3 in DNA: TGCGCCAGCAGCGTAGGATATGGGGGAGGGCGGCAAGAGACCCAGTACTTC. It is translated as CASSVGYGGGRQETQYF.

The J gene is TRBJ2-3, the V gene TRBV29-1; 12 bases match TRBD2. This CDR3 contains 15 residues. Germline V gene sequence: CDR1 SQVTM, CDR2 ANQGSEA. The V and J ends lost 4 bases and 2 bases, in that order; junction bases with no gene match: 4. The CDR3 sequence: CSVGTSGTYTDTQYF. DNA for the CDR3: TGCAGCGTTGGGACTAGCGGGACATACACAGATACGCAGTATTTT.

The chain is built from TRBV10-3 and TRBJ2-1, with 14 bases matching TRBD2. Germline CDR1 reads ENHRY; CDR2 reads SYGVKD. The V gene end was trimmed by 8 bases and the J gene end by 11 bases; junction bases not matched to a gene: 8. The CDR3 is 14 residues long. The CDR3 DNA follows: TGTGCCATCCAATCGACTAGCGGGAGGGAGAAGCAGTTCTTC. Translating it yields CAIQSTSGREKQFF.

This chain uses TRBV7-2 with TRBJ2-7, with 8 bases lining up with TRBD1. Germline-derived CDR1 and CDR2 are SGHTA and FQGNSA. J was trimmed by 3 bases and V by 5 bases; bases with no gene match: 3. The CDR3 runs to 13 residues. CDR3 bases: TGTGCCAGCAGCCACACAGGGGGCTACGAGCAGTACTTC. Translating it yields CASSHTGGYEQYF.

Concerning this clone: The sample carries other DNA sequences with the same CDR3. The chain couples TRBV29-1 to TRBJ2-7, with a weak D call TRBD1 (6 bases). Germline assignment: CDR1 SQVTM and CDR2 ANQGSEA. Trimming shortened V by 3 bases and J by 2 bases, and 14 bases separated the two germline ends. This CDR3 contains 14 residues. The CDR3 loop reads CSVEGRTEPYEQYF. Written as DNA, the CDR3 is TGCAGCGTTGAGGGTCGGACAGAGCCCTACGAGCAGTACTTC.

About this clone itself: The junction departs from germline at one end; a sequencing error may be responsible. This CDR3 is also generated by other DNA sequences in the sample. The chain joins TRBV4-1 to TRBJ1-5; maybe TRBD1 (6 bases). This CDR3 contains 15 residues. CDR1 is MGHRA and CDR2 is YSYEKL in the germline V gene. CDR3 bases: TGCGCCAGCAGTCAAGATCGGGGGGGCGGTCAGCCCCAGCATTTT. The encoded protein is CASSQDRGGGQPQHF.

This chain links TRBV5-6 with TRBJ1-2; D call uncertain. The CDR3 is made up of 11 amino acids. The ends were cut back, 5 bases at V and 4 bases at J, with 6 bases in the middle. The V gene's germline CDR1 is SGHDT and CDR2 YYEEEE. CDR3 DNA sequence: TGTGCCAGCAGTAACTCCTATGGCTACACCTTC. This translates into CASSNSYGYTF.

The chain uses TRBV19 and TRBJ2-3, with D unclear. Germline V gene data show CDR1 as LNHDA and CDR2 as SQIVND (reference sequence). The CDR3 spans 14 residues. Trimming stripped 3 bases from V and 2 bases from J, with 9 bases between. The CDR3 spells CASSIPSITDTQYF. The CDR3 DNA follows: TGTGCCAGTAGTATCCCCAGTATCACAGATACGCAGTATTTT.

V gene TRBV5-1 combines with J gene TRBJ2-3; perhaps TRBD1 as D (6 bases). CDR1 SGHRS and CDR2 YFSETQ come from the germline V gene. The CDR3 has 18 residues. V was pared by 4 bases and J by 1 base, with 22 bases between. CDR3 loop: CASSLWGLGLSGTDTQYF. The DNA for the CDR3 is TGCGCCAGCAGCCTCTGGGGGCTGGGCCTCTCCGGCACAGATACGCAGTATTTT.

This clone was observed a few times. The chain links TRBV6-1 to TRBJ1-1; D possibly corresponds to TRBD1 (6 bases). Germline V lookup: CDR1 MNHNS, CDR2 SASEGT. V was shortened by 3 bases and J by 4 bases, with 12 bases between the two germline ends. This CDR3 comprises 14 residues. The CDR3 region has the DNA TGTGCCAGCAGTGACAGGGGACGCGGCACTGAAGCTTTCTTT. It encodes CASSDRGRGTEAFF.

The rearrangement uses TRBV27 and TRBJ2-2, with a weak D call TRBD1 (6 bases). The ends were cut back, 5 bases at V and 6 bases at J, with 10 bases in the middle. Germline CDR1 and CDR2: MNHEY and SMNVEV (reference sequence). CDR3 length equals 13 residues. Here the CDR3 reads CASSPTGPGELFF. As DNA, the CDR3 is TGTGCCAGCAGTCCTACAGGGCCCGGGGAGCTGTTTTTT.

V gene TRBV6-6 combines with J gene TRBJ2-1; 7 bases line up with TRBD1. Per germline, CDR1 MNHNY and CDR2 SVGAGI (reference sequence). J lost 10 bases, V lost 7 bases, and 10 bases had no gene match. This CDR3 region has 13 residues. CDR3 sequence reads: CASTRLGGGEQFF. The CDR3 nucleotides are TGTGCCAGCACCCGATTAGGGGGCGGGGAGCAGTTCTTC.

This clone appeared a single time. This rearrangement joins TRBV5-1 to TRBJ1-6; tentatively, D is TRBD1 (5 bases). The CDR3 runs to 16 residues. Trimming shortened V by 4 bases and J by 7 bases, and 18 bases separated the two germline ends. The germline V gene encodes CDR1 SGHRS and CDR2 YFSETQ. The CDR3 DNA sequence: TGCGCCAGCAGCCTCACCACCGGGACTTCAAATTCACCCCTCCACTTT. Residues: CASSLTTGTSNSPLHF.

This clone occurred a few times. This rearrangement joins TRBV27 to TRBJ1-4; TRBD1 matches at 9 bases. The CDR3 length is 14 residues. Germline loops: CDR1 MNHEY, CDR2 SMNVEV (reference sequence). After removal of 8 bases from V and 3 bases from J, the junction contained 4 bases not matched to a gene. The CDR3, as DNA: TGTGCCAGCGGGTACAGGGGGCCTAATGAAAAACTGTTTTTT. Translating gives CASGYRGPNEKLFF.